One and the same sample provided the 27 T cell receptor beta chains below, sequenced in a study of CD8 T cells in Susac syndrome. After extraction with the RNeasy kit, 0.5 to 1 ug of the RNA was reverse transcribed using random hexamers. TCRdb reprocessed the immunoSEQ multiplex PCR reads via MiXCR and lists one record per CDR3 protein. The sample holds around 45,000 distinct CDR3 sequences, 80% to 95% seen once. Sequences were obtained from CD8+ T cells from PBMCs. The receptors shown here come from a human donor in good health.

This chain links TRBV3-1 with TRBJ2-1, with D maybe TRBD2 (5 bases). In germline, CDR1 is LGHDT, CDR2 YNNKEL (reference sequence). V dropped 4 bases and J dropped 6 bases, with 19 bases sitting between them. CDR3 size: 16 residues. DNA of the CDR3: TGTGCCAGCAGCCCTGTTGGCGGGTTAGCCCCCAATGAGCAGTTCTTC. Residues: CASSPVGGLAPNEQFF.

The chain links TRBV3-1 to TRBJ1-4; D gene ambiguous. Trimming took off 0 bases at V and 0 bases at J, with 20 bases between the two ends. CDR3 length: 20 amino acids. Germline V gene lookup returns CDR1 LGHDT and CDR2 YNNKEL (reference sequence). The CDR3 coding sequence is TGTGCCAGCAGCCAAGAAAGGACCCTCGGAAGTATGGCAACTAATGAAAAACTGTTTTTT. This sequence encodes CASSQERTLGSMATNEKLFF.

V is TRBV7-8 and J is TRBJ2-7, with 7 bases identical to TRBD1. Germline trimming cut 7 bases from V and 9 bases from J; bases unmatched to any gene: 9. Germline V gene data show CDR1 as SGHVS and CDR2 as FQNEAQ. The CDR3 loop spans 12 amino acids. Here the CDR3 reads CASTVAGQAQYF. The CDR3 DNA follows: TGTGCCAGCACCGTAGCAGGACAGGCGCAGTACTTC.

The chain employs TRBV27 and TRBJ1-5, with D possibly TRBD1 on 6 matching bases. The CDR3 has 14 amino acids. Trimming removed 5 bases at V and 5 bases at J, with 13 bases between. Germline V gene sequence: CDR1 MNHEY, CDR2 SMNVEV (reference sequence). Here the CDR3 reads CASSPRDTYQPQHF. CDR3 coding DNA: TGTGCCAGCAGTCCACGGGACACCTATCAGCCCCAGCATTTT.

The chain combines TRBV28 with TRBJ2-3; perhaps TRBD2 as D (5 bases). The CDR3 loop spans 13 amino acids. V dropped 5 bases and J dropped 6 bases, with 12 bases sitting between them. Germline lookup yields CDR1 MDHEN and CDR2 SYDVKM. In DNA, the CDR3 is TGTGCCAGCAGTCCTCTGGGAGAGGATACGCAGTATTTT. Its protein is CASSPLGEDTQYF.

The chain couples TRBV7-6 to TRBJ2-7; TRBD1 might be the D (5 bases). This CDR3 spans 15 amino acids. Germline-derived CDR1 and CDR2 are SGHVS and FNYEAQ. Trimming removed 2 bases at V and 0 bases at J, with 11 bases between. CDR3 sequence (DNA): TGTGCCAGCAGCTTAAGCGACAGTAGCTCCTACGAGCAGTACTTC. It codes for CASSLSDSSSYEQYF.

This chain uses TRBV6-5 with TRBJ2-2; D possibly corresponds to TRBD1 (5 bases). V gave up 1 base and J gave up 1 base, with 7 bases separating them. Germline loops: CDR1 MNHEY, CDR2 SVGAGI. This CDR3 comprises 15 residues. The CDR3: CASSYLTENTGELFF. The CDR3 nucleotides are TGTGCCAGCAGTTACTTGACAGAGAACACCGGGGAGCTGTTTTTT.

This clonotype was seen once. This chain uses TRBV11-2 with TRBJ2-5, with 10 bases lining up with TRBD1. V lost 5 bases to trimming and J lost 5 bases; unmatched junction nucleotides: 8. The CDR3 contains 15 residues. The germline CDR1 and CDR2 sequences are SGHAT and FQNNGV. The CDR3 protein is CASSGTGTGVETQYF. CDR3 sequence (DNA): TGTGCCAGCAGCGGTACCGGGACAGGGGTCGAGACCCAGTACTTC.

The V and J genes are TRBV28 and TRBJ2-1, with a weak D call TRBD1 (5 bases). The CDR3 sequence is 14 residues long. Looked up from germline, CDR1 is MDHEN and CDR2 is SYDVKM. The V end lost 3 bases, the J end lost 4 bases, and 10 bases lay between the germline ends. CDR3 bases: TGTGCCAGCAGTTTCGACAGTTCATACAATGAGCAGTTCTTC. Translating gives CASSFDSSYNEQFF.

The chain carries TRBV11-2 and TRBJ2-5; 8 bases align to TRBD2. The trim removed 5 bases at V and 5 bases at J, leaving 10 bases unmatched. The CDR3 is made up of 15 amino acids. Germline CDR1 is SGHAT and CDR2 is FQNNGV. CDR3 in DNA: TGTGCCAGCAGCCCCTGGATAGCGGGAATGGAGACCCAGTACTTC. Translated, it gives CASSPWIAGMETQYF. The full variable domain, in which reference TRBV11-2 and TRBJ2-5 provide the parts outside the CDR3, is EAGVAQSPRYKIIEKRQSVAFWCNPISGHATLYWYQQILGQGPKLLIQFQNNGVVDDSQLPKDRFSAERLKGVDSTLKIQPAKLEDSAVYLCASSPWIAGMETQYFGPGTRLLVL.

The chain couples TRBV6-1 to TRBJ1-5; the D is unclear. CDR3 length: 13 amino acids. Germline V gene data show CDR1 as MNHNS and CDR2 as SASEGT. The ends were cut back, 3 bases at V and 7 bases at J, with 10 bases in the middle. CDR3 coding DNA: TGTGCCAGCAGTGATTGGGTATCCCAGCCCCAGCATTTT. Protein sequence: CASSDWVSQPQHF.

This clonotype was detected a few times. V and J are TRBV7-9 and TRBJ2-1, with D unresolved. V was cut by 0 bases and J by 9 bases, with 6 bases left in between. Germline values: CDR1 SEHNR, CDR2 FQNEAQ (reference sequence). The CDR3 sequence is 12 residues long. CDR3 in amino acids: CASSLASGEQFF. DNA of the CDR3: TGTGCCAGCAGCTTAGCGTCGGGTGAGCAGTTCTTC.

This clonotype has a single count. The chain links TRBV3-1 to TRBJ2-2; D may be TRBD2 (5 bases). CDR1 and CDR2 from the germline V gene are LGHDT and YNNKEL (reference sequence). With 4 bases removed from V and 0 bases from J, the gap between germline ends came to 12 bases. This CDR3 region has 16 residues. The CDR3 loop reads CASSPLAGTNTGELFF. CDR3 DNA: TGTGCCAGCAGCCCGCTGGCGGGTACGAACACCGGGGAGCTGTTTTTT.

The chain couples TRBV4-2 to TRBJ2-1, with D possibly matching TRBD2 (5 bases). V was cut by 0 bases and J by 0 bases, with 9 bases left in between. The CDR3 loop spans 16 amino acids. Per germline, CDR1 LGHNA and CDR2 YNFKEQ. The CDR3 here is CASSQERAVSYNEQFF. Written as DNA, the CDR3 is TGTGCCAGCAGCCAAGAGAGGGCCGTCTCCTACAATGAGCAGTTCTTC.

This CDR3 is CASSFGGGLSYEQYF. Written as DNA, the CDR3 is TGTGCCAGCAGCTTCGGGGGGGGCCTTTCCTACGAGCAGTACTTC. The chain recombines TRBV4-2 with TRBJ2-7; 8 positions match TRBD2. V was clipped by 5 bases and J by 1 base; unmatched bases: 7. This CDR3 spans 15 amino acids. Germline CDR1 reads LGHNA; CDR2 reads YNFKEQ.

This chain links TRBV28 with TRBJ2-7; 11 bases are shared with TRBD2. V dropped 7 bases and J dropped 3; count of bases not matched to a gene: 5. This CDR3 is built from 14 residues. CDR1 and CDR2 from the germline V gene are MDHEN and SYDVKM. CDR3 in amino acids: CASKTSGGGYEQYF. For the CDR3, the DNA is TGTGCCAGCAAAACTAGCGGGGGCGGCTACGAGCAGTACTTC.

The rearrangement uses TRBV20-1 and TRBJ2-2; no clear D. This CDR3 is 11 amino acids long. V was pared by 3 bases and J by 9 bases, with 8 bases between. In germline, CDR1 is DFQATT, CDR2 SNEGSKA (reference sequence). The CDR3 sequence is CSASVERELFF. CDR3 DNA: TGCAGTGCTAGTGTAGAGAGGGAGCTGTTTTTT.

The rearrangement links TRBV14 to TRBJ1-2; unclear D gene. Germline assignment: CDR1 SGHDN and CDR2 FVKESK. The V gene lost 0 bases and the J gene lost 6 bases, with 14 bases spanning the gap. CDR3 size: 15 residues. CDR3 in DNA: TGTGCCAGCAGCCAAGAAGGACCCGGAGGGAATGGCTACACCTTC. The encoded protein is CASSQEGPGGNGYTF.

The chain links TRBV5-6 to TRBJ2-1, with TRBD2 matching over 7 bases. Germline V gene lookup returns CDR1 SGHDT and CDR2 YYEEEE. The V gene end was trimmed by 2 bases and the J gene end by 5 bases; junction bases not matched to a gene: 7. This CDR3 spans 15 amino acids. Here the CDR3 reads CASSFGLAENNEQFF. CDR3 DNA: TGTGCCAGCAGCTTCGGGCTAGCGGAGAACAATGAGCAGTTCTTC.

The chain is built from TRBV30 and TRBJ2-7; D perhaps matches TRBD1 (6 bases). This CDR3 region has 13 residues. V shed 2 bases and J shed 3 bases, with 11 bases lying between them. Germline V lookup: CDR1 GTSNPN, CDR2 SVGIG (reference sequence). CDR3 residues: CAWSPGAGYEQYF. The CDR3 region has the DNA TGTGCCTGGAGTCCAGGGGCCGGCTACGAGCAGTACTTC.

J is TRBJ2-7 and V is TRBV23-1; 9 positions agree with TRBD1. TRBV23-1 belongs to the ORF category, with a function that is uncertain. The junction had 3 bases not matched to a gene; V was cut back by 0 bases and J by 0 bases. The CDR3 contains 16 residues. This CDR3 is CASSQSRQGDSYEQYF. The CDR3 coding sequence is TGCGCCAGCAGTCAATCGAGACAGGGGGACTCCTACGAGCAGTACTTC.

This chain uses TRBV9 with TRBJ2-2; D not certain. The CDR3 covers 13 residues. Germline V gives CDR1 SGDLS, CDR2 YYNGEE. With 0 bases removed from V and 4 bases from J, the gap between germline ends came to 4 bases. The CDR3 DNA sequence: TGTGCCAGCAGCGTAGGGCCCACCGGGGAGCTGTTTTTT. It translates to CASSVGPTGELFF.

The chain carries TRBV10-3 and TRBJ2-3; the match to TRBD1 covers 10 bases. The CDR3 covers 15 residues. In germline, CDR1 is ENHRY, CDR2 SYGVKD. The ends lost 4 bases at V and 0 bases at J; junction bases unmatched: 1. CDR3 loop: CAISGQGASTDTQYF. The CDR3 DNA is TGTGCCATCAGTGGACAGGGGGCGAGCACAGATACGCAGTATTTT.

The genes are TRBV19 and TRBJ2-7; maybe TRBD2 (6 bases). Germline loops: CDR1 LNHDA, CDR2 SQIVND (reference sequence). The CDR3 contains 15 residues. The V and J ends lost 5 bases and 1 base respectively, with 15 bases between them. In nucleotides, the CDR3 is TGTGCCAGTAGTGTGTCGGCGGGGCCTTCCTACGAGCAGTACTTC. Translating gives CASSVSAGPSYEQYF. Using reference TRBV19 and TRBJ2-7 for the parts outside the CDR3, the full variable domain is DGGITQSPKYLFRKEGQNVTLSCEQNLNHDAMYWYRQDPGQGLRLIYYSQIVNDFQKGDIAEGYSVSREKKESFPLTVTSAQKNPTAFYLCASSVSAGPSYEQYFGPGTRLTVT.

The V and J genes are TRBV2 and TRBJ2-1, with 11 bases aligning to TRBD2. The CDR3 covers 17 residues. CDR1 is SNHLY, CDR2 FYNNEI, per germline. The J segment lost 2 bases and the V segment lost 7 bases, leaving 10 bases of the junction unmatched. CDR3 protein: CASILAGGLGTYNEQFF. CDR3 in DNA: TGTGCCAGCATCCTAGCGGGAGGATTGGGGACCTACAATGAGCAGTTCTTC.

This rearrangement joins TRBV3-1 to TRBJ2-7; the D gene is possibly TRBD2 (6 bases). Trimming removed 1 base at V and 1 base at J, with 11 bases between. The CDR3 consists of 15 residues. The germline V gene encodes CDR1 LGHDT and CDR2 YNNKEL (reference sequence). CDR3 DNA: TGTGCCAGCAGCCAAGTGCTAGCGCTTTCCTACGAGCAGTACTTC. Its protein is CASSQVLALSYEQYF.

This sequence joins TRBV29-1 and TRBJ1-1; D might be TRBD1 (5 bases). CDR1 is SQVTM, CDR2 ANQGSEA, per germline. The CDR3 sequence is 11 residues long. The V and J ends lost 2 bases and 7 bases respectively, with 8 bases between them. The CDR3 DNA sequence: TGCAGCGTTGAAAGGGGACTTGAAGCTTTCTTT. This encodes CSVERGLEAFF.